The rows below give T cell receptor beta chains drawn from one sample of a study of blood T cell repertoires in COVID-19. The table came from immunoSEQ multiplex PCR; TCRdb's copy has only in-frame clones and leaves some out. The sample records roughly 110,000 clones, 80% to 85% being singletons. Sequences were obtained from peripheral blood. Receptors originate from a man in his 70s with acute or convalescent COVID-19. Both conserved end residues are part of each CDR3. Fields, in order: CDR3 DNA, CDR3 protein, D gene, V gene, J gene, clone size. A D gene is named only where the DNA matches it firmly. Only some rows state a clone size, as once, few, many or a class for expanded clones.

cdr3_nt: TGTGCCAGCACCACCGGGCCGGGGGGCACTGAAGCTTTCTTT; cdr3_aa: CASTTGPGGTEAFF; d_call: .; v_call: TRBV28; j_call: TRBJ1-1; clone_size: .
cdr3_nt: TGCAGCGTCGCTACAGGGGTCACCTACAATGAGCAGTTCTTC; cdr3_aa: CSVATGVTYNEQFF; d_call: TRBD1; v_call: TRBV29-1; j_call: TRBJ2-1; clone_size: few
cdr3_nt: TGCGCCAGCAGTGACCGCACTTTGGATCAGCCCCAGCATTTT; cdr3_aa: CASSDRTLDQPQHF; d_call: .; v_call: TRBV10-2; j_call: TRBJ1-5; clone_size: .
cdr3_nt: TGTGCCAGTAGTATCAGTCCGGGAGGGACCTACGAGCAGTACTTC; cdr3_aa: CASSISPGGTYEQYF; d_call: TRBD2; v_call: TRBV19; j_call: TRBJ2-7; clone_size: many
cdr3_nt: TGCAGCGTTGAAATCCAGAACACTGAAGCTTTCTTT; cdr3_aa: CSVEIQNTEAFF; d_call: .; v_call: TRBV29-1; j_call: TRBJ1-1; clone_size: .
cdr3_nt: TGTGCCATCAGTGAGGGGCGGGGGTTTCTCACAGATACGCAGTATTTT; cdr3_aa: CAISEGRGFLTDTQYF; d_call: TRBD2; v_call: TRBV10-3; j_call: TRBJ2-3; clone_size: .
cdr3_nt: TGTGCCAGCAGCTTGGTCCAGGGGGGAACCGGGGAGCTGTTTTTT; cdr3_aa: CASSLVQGGTGELFF; d_call: .; v_call: TRBV5-4; j_call: TRBJ2-2; clone_size: once
cdr3_nt: TGTGCCAGCGGTTTACAGGGGAGATTAAGGTCACCCCTCCACTTT; cdr3_aa: CASGLQGRLRSPLHF; d_call: TRBD1; v_call: TRBV6-5; j_call: TRBJ1-6; clone_size: .
cdr3_nt: TGTGCCAGCAGCCCCAGCGGGAGCACAGATACGCAGTATTTT; cdr3_aa: CASSPSGSTDTQYF; d_call: .; v_call: TRBV7-3; j_call: TRBJ2-3; clone_size: once
cdr3_nt: TGTGCCAGCAGCGTAAGACGGGAAAACACCGGGGAGCTGTTTTTT; cdr3_aa: CASSVRRENTGELFF; d_call: .; v_call: TRBV7-9; j_call: TRBJ2-2; clone_size: .
cdr3_nt: TGTGCCATCAGTGAAAGGGGACAGGACGAGCAGTACTTC; cdr3_aa: CAISERGQDEQYF; d_call: TRBD1; v_call: TRBV10-3; j_call: TRBJ2-7; clone_size: once
cdr3_nt: TGTGCCAGCAGCCAAGATGTGACAGGGTACTATGGCTACACCTTC; cdr3_aa: CASSQDVTGYYGYTF; d_call: TRBD1; v_call: TRBV3-1/TRBV3-2; j_call: TRBJ1-2; clone_size: .
cdr3_nt: TGTGCCAGCGCGAGAGACCCCCAGGGAAGCGAAAAACTGTTTTTT; cdr3_aa: CASARDPQGSEKLFF; d_call: .; v_call: TRBV9; j_call: TRBJ1-4; clone_size: .
cdr3_nt: TGTGCCAGCTGGCAGACGAACACCGGGGAGCTGTTTTTT; cdr3_aa: CASWQTNTGELFF; d_call: .; v_call: TRBV28; j_call: TRBJ2-2; clone_size: .
cdr3_nt: TGTGCCAGTAGTACACCGGGACAGGGCAACTATGGCTACACCTTC; cdr3_aa: CASSTPGQGNYGYTF; d_call: TRBD1; v_call: TRBV19; j_call: TRBJ1-2; clone_size: .
cdr3_nt: TGTGCCAGCAGCCAAGTGACTAGCGGGACAGATACGCAGTATTTT; cdr3_aa: CASSQVTSGTDTQYF; d_call: TRBD2; v_call: TRBV3-1/TRBV3-2; j_call: TRBJ2-3; clone_size: .
cdr3_nt: TGTGCCAGCAGTGTGGACGGGACAAGGTACGAGCAGTACTTC; cdr3_aa: CASSVDGTRYEQYF; d_call: .; v_call: TRBV2; j_call: TRBJ2-7; clone_size: few
cdr3_nt: TGTGCCATCAGTGAGGCGGGGCGGACAGGGAGGGAAGAAGCTTTCTTT; cdr3_aa: CAISEAGRTGREEAFF; d_call: TRBD1; v_call: TRBV10-3; j_call: TRBJ1-1; clone_size: .
cdr3_nt: TGTGCCTGGAGTGTGTTTCGGGATTCACCCCTCCACTTT; cdr3_aa: CAWSVFRDSPLHF; d_call: .; v_call: TRBV30; j_call: TRBJ1-6; clone_size: .
cdr3_nt: TGTGCCAGCAGCCAATTTACTCGGGCAGGGCCCATCGGTTACAGTTTT; cdr3_aa: CASSQFTRAGPIGYSF; d_call: .; v_call: TRBV16; j_call: TRBJ1-4; clone_size: .
cdr3_nt: TGCGCCAGCAGCTTGGTTCCGGGAGGGAACACTGAAGCTTTCTTT; cdr3_aa: CASSLVPGGNTEAFF; d_call: .; v_call: TRBV5-1; j_call: TRBJ1-1; clone_size: .
cdr3_nt: TGTGCCAGCAGCCTAGGAACACCCCTCCACTTT; cdr3_aa: CASSLGTPLHF; d_call: .; v_call: TRBV21-1; j_call: TRBJ1-6; clone_size: .
cdr3_nt: TGTGCCAGCAGCGTTCAGGGGGCCAGTACGGGAGGCTACACCTTC; cdr3_aa: CASSVQGASTGGYTF; d_call: TRBD1; v_call: TRBV9; j_call: TRBJ1-2; clone_size: .
cdr3_nt: TGCGCCAGCAGCGTAGGGACACTCCAAGAGACCCAGTACTTC; cdr3_aa: CASSVGTLQETQYF; d_call: .; v_call: TRBV5-1; j_call: TRBJ2-5; clone_size: .